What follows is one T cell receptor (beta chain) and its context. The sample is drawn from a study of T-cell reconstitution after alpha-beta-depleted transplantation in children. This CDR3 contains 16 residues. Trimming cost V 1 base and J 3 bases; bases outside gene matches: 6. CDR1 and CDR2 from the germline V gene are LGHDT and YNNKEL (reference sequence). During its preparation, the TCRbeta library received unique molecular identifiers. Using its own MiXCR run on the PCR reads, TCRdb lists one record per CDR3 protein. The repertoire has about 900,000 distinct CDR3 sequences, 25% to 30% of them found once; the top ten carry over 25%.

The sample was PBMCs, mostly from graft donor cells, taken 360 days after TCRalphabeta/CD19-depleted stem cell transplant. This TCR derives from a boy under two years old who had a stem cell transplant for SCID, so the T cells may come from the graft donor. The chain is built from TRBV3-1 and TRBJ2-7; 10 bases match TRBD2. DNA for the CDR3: TGTGCCAGCAGCCAAGCAATAGCGGGGGGTAACTACGAGCAGTACTTC. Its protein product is CASSQAIAGGNYEQYF.